A selection of T cell receptor beta chains follows, all from one sample in a study of shared clonotypes between healthy human individuals. Some clones are missing from TCRdb's copy, which holds only in-frame ones; the method was immunoSEQ multiplex PCR. Of fewer than 850,000 clones in the sample, about 78% were seen once. Input material: memory CD4+ T cells sorted from blood. Receptor source: a woman between 25 and 40 years old in good health. The conserved cysteine and the conserved F or W are not part of the CDR3 here. Fields, in order: CDR3 protein, V gene, D gene, CDR3 length. The D gene is left open where the match is weak.

CDR3 protein: ASSSGTANTEAF
V gene: TRBV6-1
D gene: NA
CDR3 length: 12

CDR3 protein: ASSLANRNTEAF
V gene: TRBV5-1
D gene: NA
CDR3 length: 12

CDR3 protein: ASSLGGFGAYGYT
V gene: TRBV28
D gene: NA
CDR3 length: 13

CDR3 protein: ASSLSVTGREKLF
V gene: TRBV5-1
D gene: NA
CDR3 length: 13

CDR3 protein: ATKMGLAAYNEQF
V gene: TRBV15
D gene: TRBD2
CDR3 length: 13

CDR3 protein: ASSSSGSPTGELF
V gene: TRBV7-3
D gene: TRBD2
CDR3 length: 13

CDR3 protein: ASGARDNSGANVLT
V gene: TRBV27
D gene: NA
CDR3 length: 14

CDR3 protein: ASSLLAGRNTQY
V gene: TRBV28
D gene: NA
CDR3 length: 12

CDR3 protein: ASSTGTTNNEQF
V gene: TRBV19
D gene: TRBD2
CDR3 length: 12

CDR3 protein: AISGGQSQDSEQY
V gene: TRBV10-3
D gene: TRBD1
CDR3 length: 13

CDR3 protein: ASSSGGYRNYGYT
V gene: TRBV7-9
D gene: NA
CDR3 length: 13

CDR3 protein: ASSKGGSYEQY
V gene: TRBV5-1
D gene: NA
CDR3 length: 11

CDR3 protein: ATTGLATGELF
V gene: TRBV27
D gene: NA
CDR3 length: 11

CDR3 protein: ASSQLPGQGTGELF
V gene: TRBV4-1
D gene: TRBD1
CDR3 length: 14

CDR3 protein: ASSLEGVKNIQY
V gene: TRBV7-9
D gene: NA
CDR3 length: 12

CDR3 protein: ASRARGRAFGGNEQF
V gene: TRBV19
D gene: TRBD2
CDR3 length: 15